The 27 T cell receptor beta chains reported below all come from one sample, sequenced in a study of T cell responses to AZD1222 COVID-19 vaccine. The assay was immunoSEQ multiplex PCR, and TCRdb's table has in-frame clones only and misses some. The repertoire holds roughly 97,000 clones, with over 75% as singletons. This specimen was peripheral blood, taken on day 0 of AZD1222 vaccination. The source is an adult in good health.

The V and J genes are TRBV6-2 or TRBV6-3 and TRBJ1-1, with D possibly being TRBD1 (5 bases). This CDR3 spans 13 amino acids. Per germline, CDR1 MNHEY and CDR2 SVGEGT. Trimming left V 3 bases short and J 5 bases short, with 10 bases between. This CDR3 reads CASSYGGWTEAFF. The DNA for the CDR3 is TGTGCCAGCAGTTATGGGGGGTGGACTGAAGCTTTCTTT.

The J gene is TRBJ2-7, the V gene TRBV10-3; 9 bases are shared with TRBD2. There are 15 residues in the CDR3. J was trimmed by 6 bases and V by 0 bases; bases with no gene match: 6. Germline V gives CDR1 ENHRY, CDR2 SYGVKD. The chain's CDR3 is CAISESDLAGSEQYF. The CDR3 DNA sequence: TGTGCCATCAGTGAGTCTGACCTAGCGGGAAGCGAGCAGTACTTC.

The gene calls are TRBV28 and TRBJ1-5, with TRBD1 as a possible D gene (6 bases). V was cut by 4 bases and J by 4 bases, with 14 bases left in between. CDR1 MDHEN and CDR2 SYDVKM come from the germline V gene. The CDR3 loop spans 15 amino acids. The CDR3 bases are TGTGCCAGCAGTTATGCCCCCGGACAGAATCAGCCCCAGCATTTT. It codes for CASSYAPGQNQPQHF.

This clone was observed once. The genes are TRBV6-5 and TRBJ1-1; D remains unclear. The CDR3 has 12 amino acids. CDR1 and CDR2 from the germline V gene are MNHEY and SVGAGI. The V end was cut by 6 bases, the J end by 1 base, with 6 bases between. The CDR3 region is CASSTRNTEAFF. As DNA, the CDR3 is TGTGCCAGCAGCACGAGGAACACTGAAGCTTTCTTT.

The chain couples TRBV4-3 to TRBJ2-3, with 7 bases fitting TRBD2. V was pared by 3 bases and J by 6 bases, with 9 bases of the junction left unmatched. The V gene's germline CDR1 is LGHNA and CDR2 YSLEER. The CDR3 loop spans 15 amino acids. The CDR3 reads CASSQRTRELDTQYF. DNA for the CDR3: TGCGCCAGCAGCCAGAGGACTAGAGAACTTGATACGCAGTATTTT.

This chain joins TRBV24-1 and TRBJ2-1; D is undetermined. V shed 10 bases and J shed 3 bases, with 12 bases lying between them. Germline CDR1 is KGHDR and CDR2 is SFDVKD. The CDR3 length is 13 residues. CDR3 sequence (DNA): TGTGCCACAGCGTTAGCAGGCTACAATGAGCAGTTCTTC. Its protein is CATALAGYNEQFF.

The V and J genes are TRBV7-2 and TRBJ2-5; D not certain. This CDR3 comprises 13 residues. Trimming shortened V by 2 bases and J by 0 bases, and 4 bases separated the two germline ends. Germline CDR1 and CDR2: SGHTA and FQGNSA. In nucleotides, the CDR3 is TGTGCCAGCAGCTTAAGCGACCAAGAGACCCAGTACTTC. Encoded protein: CASSLSDQETQYF.

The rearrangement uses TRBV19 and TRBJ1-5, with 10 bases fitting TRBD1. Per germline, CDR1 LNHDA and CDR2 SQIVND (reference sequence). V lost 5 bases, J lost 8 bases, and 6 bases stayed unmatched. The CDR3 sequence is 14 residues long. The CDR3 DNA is TGTGCCAGTAGTCCAAGAGGGACAGGGGAGCCCCAGCATTTT. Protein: CASSPRGTGEPQHF.

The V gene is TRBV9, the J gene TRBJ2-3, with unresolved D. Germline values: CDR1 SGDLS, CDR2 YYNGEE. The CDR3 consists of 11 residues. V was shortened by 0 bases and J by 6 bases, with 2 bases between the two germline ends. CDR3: CASSVGDTQYF. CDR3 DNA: TGTGCCAGCAGCGTAGGGGATACGCAGTATTTT.

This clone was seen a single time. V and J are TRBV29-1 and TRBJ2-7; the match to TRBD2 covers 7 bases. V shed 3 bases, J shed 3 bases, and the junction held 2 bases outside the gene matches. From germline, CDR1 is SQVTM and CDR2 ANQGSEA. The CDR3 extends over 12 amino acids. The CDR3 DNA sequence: TGCAGCGTTGAGAGGGAGGGCTACGAGCAGTACTTC. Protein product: CSVEREGYEQYF.

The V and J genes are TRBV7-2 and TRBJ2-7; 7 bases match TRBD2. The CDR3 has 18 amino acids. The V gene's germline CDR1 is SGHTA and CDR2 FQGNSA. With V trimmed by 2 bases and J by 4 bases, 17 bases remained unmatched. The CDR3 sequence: CASSLMIPREGARYEQYF. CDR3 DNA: TGTGCCAGCAGCTTAATGATTCCGAGGGAGGGCGCCCGTTACGAGCAGTACTTC.

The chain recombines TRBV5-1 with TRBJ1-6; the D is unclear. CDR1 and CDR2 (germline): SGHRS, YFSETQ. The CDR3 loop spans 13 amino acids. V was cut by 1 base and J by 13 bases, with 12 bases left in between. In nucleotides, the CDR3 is TGCGCCAGCAGCTTGATGACGGGGTCTCCCCTCCACTTT. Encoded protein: CASSLMTGSPLHF.

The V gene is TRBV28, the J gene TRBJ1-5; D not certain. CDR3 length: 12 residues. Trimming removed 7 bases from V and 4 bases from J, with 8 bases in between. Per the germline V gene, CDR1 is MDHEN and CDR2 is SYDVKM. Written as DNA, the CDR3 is TGTGCCAGCAAGGCCCTGAATCAGCCCCAGCATTTT. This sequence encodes CASKALNQPQHF. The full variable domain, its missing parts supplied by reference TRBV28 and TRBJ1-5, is DVKVTQSSRYLVKRTGEKVFLECVQDMDHENMFWYRQDPGLGLRLIYFSYDVKMKEKGDIPEGYSVSREKKERFSLILESASTNQTSMYLCASKALNQPQHFGDGTRLSIL.

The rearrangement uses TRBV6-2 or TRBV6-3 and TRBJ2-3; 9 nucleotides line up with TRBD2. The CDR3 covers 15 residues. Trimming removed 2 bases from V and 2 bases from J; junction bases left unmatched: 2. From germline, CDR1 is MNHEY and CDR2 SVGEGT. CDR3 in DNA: TGTGCCAGCAGTTACGGCGGGGGGGCCACAGATACGCAGTATTTT. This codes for CASSYGGGATDTQYF.

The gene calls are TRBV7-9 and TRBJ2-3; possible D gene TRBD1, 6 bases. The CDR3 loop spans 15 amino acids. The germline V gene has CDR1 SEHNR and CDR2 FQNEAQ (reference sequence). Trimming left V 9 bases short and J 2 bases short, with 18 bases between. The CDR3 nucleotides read TGTGCCAGTCAGGGGTTAAGAGGCCCCACAGATACGCAGTATTTT. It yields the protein CASQGLRGPTDTQYF.

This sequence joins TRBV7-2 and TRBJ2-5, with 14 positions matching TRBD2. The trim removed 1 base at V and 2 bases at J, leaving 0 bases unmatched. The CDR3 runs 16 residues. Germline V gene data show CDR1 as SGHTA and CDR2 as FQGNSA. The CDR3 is CASSLGLAGGQETQYF. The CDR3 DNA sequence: TGTGCCAGCAGCTTAGGACTAGCGGGGGGGCAAGAGACCCAGTACTTC.

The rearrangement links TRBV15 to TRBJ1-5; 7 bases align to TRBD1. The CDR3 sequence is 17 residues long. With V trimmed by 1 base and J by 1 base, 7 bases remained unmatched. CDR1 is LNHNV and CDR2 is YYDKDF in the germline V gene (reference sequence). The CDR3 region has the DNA TGTGCCACCAGCAGAGGACCCGGGACAGAGAGCAATCAGCCCCAGCATTTT. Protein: CATSRGPGTESNQPQHF.

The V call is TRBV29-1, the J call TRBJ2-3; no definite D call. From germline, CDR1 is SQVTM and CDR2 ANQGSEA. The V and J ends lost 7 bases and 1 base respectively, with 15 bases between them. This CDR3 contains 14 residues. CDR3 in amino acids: CSALGYLRTDTQYF. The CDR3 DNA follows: TGCAGCGCTCTAGGGTACCTCCGCACAGATACGCAGTATTTT.

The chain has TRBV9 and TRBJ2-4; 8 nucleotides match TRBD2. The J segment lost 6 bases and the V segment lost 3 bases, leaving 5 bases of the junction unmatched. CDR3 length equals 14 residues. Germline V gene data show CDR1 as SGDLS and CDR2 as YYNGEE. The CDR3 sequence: CASSAPGRGNIQYF. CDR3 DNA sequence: TGTGCCAGCAGCGCCCCCGGGAGGGGAAACATTCAGTACTTC.

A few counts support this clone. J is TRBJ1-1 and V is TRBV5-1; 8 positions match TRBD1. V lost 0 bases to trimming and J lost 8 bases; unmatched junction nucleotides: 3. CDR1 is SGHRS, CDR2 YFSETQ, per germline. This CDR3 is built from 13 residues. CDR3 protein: CASSLGRDREAFF. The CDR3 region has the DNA TGCGCCAGCAGCTTGGGCCGGGACAGGGAAGCTTTCTTT. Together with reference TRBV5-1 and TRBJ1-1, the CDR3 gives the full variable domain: KAGVTQTPRYLIKTRGQQVTLSCSPISGHRSVSWYQQTPGQGLQFLFEYFSETQRNKGNFPGRFSGRQFSNSRSEMNVSTLELGDSALYLCASSLGRDREAFFGQGTRLTVV.

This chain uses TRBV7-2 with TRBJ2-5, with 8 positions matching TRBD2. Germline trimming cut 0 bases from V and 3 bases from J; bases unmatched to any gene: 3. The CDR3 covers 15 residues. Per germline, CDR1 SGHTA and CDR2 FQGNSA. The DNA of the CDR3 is TGTGCCAGCAGCTTAGCGGGGACTAGTAAAGAGACCCAGTACTTC. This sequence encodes CASSLAGTSKETQYF.

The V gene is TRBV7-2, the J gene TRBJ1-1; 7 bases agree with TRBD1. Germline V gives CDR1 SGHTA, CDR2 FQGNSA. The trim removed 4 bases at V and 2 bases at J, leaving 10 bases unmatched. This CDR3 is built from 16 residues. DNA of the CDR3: TGTGCCAGCAGCTACCGGCCGAGGGGGCTTAACACTGAAGCTTTCTTT. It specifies CASSYRPRGLNTEAFF.

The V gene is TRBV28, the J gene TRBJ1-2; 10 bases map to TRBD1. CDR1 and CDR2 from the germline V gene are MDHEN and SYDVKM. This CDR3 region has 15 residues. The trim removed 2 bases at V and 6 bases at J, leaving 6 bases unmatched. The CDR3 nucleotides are TGTGCCAGCAGTTTAAGGGACAGGGGAATAGATGGCTACACCTTC. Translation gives CASSLRDRGIDGYTF.

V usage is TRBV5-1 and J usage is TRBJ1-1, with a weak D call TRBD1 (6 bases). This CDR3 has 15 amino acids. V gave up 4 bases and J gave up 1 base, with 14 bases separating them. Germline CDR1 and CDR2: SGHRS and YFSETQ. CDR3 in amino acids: CASSLAQGWNTEAFF. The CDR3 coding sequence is TGCGCCAGCAGCCTCGCCCAGGGGTGGAACACTGAAGCTTTCTTT.

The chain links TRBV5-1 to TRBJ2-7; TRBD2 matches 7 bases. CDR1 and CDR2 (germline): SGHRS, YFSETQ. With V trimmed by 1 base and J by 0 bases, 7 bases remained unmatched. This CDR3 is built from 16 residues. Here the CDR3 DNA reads TGCGCCAGCAGCTTGAGCGGCGGGGGTTTCTCCTACGAGCAGTACTTC. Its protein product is CASSLSGGGFSYEQYF.

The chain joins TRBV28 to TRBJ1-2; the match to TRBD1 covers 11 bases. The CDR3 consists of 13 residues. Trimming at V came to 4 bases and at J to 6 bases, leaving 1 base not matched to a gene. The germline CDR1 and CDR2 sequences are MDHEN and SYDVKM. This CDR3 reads CASSSDRGHGYTF. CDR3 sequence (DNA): TGTGCCAGCAGTTCGGACAGGGGGCATGGCTACACCTTC.

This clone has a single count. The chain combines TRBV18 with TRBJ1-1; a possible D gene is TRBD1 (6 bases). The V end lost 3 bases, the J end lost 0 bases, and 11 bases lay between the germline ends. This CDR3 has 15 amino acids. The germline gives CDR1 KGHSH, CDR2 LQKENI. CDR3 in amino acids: CASSPSTGMNTEAFF. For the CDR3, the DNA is TGTGCCAGCTCACCCTCCACAGGGATGAACACTGAAGCTTTCTTT.